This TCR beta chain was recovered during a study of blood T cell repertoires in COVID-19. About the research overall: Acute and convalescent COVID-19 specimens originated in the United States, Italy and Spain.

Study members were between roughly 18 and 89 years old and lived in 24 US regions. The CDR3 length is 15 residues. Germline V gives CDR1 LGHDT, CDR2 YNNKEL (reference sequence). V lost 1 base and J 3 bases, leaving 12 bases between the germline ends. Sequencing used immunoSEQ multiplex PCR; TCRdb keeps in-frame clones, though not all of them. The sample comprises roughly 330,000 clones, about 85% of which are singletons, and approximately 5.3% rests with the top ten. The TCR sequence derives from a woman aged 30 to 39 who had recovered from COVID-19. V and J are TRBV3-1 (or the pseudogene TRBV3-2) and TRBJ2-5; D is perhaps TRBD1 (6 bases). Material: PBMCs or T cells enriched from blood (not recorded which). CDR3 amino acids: CASSQVEGGKETQYF. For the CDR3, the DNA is TGTGCCAGCAGCCAAGTTGAAGGGGGAAAAGAGACCCAGTACTTC.